This T cell receptor beta chain came from a study of pediatric ulcerative colitis. The wider study: Ulcerative colitis patients had pancolitis or left-sided colitis, with confirming histology.

The assay was run at survey level. TCRdb's copy holds only in-frame clones and misses some; the assay was immunoSEQ multiplex PCR. Seen here are about 36,000 clones, around three quarters observed once, and the top ten hold around 0.7%. The ends lost 6 bases at V and 7 bases at J; junction bases unmatched: 13. From germline, CDR1 is KGHSH and CDR2 LQKENI. This CDR3 is 17 amino acids long. General study results and limits: All ulcerative colitis patients, but no controls, carried two rectal clonotypes. Rectal pinch biopsies may have included blood-derived T cells, especially in patients with overt colitis.

This clone has just a few counts. The target antigen is unknown. During colonoscopy, one to two rectal pinch biopsies were collected. The sequence derives from a boy aged 5-17 years with moderate ulcerative colitis. The sequencing input was gut tissue. The rearrangement uses TRBV18 and TRBJ2-7, with 15 bases aligning to TRBD2. For the CDR3, the DNA is TGTGCCAGCTCGCCTCCGGGACTAGCGGGAGGTCTAAAAGAGCAGTACTTC. Translating it yields CASSPPGLAGGLKEQYF.